These T cell receptor beta chains were read from a single sample in a study of cytomegalovirus exposure and HLA in healthy donors. Generated by immunoSEQ multiplex PCR, the TCRdb table keeps only in-frame clones and is missing some. The sample consists of around 130,000 clones, approximately 69% of them appearing once. The sample taken for sequencing was PBMCs. The origin of the receptors is a man aged 40-50 years in good health and CMV-seropositive. The CDR3 runs from the conserved cysteine through the conserved F or W. A D gene is named only where the DNA matches it firmly. The size of a clone is reported for some rows only, either as once, few or many, or as a class for expanded clones.

clone size,V gene,D gene,J gene,CDR3 DNA,CDR3 protein
-,TRBV19,TRBD1,TRBJ2-5,TGTGCCAGTAGACGACAGGGTCAAGAGACCCAGTACTTC,CASRRQGQETQYF
-,TRBV7-2,TRBD2,TRBJ2-5,TGTGCCAGCAGCTTAGCGGCGGGGGGGTTGGAGACCCAGTACTTC,CASSLAAGGLETQYF
-,TRBV27,TRBD1,TRBJ2-5,TGTGCCAGCAGTTTATTGGGACAGCAAGAGACCCAGTACTTC,CASSLLGQQETQYF
-,TRBV28,TRBD1,TRBJ1-1,TGTGCCAGCAGTGAACCCCGGGGACAGAAATTATTGAACACTGAAGCTTTCTTT,CASSEPRGQKLLNTEAFF
-,TRBV5-6,TRBD1,TRBJ2-6,TGTGCCAGCAGCTTGGTACAGGGGGTTGGGGATCGAGGGGCCAACGTCCTGACTTTC,CASSLVQGVGDRGANVLTF
-,TRBV13,TRBD1,TRBJ2-1,TGTGCCAGCAGCTTAACAGGGGCCAATGAGCAGTTCTTC,CASSLTGANEQFF
few,TRBV7-8,TRBD1,TRBJ1-5,TGTGCCAGCACTTCGGACAGGAAGGGGGTTAGCAATCAGCCCCAGCATTTT,CASTSDRKGVSNQPQHF
-,TRBV7-9,-,TRBJ1-1,TGTGCCAGCAGCTTAGACAGACACAACACTGAAGCTTTCTTT,CASSLDRHNTEAFF
-,TRBV28,-,TRBJ2-5,TGTGCCAGCAGTTTAAAACTACCGTACACAGAGACCCAGTACTTC,CASSLKLPYTETQYF
-,TRBV5-4,TRBD1,TRBJ2-7,TGTGCCAGCAGCAAACCCGGGACAGGCGCCTGGGAGCAGTACTTC,CASSKPGTGAWEQYF
few,TRBV7-9,-,TRBJ2-3,TGTTCCAGCAGCTTCAGGACAGATACGCAGTATTTT,CSSSFRTDTQYF
-,TRBV6-5,TRBD1,TRBJ2-7,TGTGCCAGCAGGCGCTTGGGGCAGGGGGTTATCGAGCAGTACTTC,CASRRLGQGVIEQYF
-,TRBV7-2,-,TRBJ1-1,TGTGCCAGCAGCTCCCAGACAGGGAACACTGAAGCTTTCTTT,CASSSQTGNTEAFF
-,TRBV28,-,TRBJ2-7,TGTGCCAGCAGTTTGTCTCCAGGGGATATCTACGAGCAGTACTTC,CASSLSPGDIYEQYF
-,TRBV7-8,TRBD2,TRBJ2-7,TGTGCCAGCAGCTTGACTAGCGGGGACTACGAGCAGTACTTC,CASSLTSGDYEQYF
-,TRBV2,-,TRBJ1-5,TGTGCCAGCAGCTTGACAGATAGCAATCAGCCCCAGCATTTT,CASSLTDSNQPQHF
-,TRBV7-9,-,TRBJ1-2,TGTGCCAGCAGCTTAGAGATCGAGAATTATGGCTACACCTTC,CASSLEIENYGYTF
-,TRBV23-1,-,TRBJ1-4,TGCGCCAGCAGTCAATCAAGCGGTTATGAAAAACTGTTTTTT,CASSQSSGYEKLFF
few,TRBV30,TRBD2,TRBJ2-3,TGTGCCTGGGGTAGGGGGCGGGGGGGCCCAGATACGCAGTATTTT,CAWGRGRGGPDTQYF
-,TRBV10-2,-,TRBJ2-1,TGCGCCAGCAGTGAACAGGGTATCGATGAGCAGTTCTTC,CASSEQGIDEQFF
-,TRBV7-7,-,TRBJ2-5,TGTGCTAGCAGCCCCTCCGCGGCCCCCGCGGAGACCCAGTACTTC,CASSPSAAPAETQYF
-,TRBV18,TRBD2,TRBJ2-1,TGTGCCAGCTCCGAAAGGGCGCTAGCGGGGAACAATGAGCAGTTCTTC,CASSERALAGNNEQFF
-,TRBV10-3,-,TRBJ2-7,TGTGCCATCAGTGAGTCCGTCAGGGACGAGCAGTACTTC,CAISESVRDEQYF
-,TRBV9,TRBD1,TRBJ2-2,TGTGCCAGCAGCGGCCGGGACAGGGTGGGGAACACCGGGGAGCTGTTTTTT,CASSGRDRVGNTGELFF
few,TRBV5-1,-,TRBJ1-6,TGCGCCAGCAGCTTGGGGACAGTTTATAATTCACCCCTCCACTTT,CASSLGTVYNSPLHF
-,TRBV4-2,-,TRBJ2-7,TGTGCCAGCAGCCAATCAGGCTCCCCCTACGAGCAGTACTTC,CASSQSGSPYEQYF
-,TRBV2,TRBD2,TRBJ2-7,TGTGCCAGCACCGGGACTAGCGAAACAAGGGGTACCTACGAGCAGTACTTC,CASTGTSETRGTYEQYF
-,TRBV5-1,-,TRBJ1-4,TGCGCCAGCAGCCCGGGCGAGGGTTACGAAAAACTGTTTTTT,CASSPGEGYEKLFF
-,TRBV29-1,TRBD1,TRBJ1-3,TGCAGCGTTCGGACAGGGTCTGGAAACACCATATATTTT,CSVRTGSGNTIYF
-,TRBV7-9,-,TRBJ1-2,TGTGCCAGCAGCCCTCCCCGGGGGGAATATGGCTACACCTTC,CASSPPRGEYGYTF
-,TRBV6-6,TRBD2,TRBJ2-1,TGTGCCAGCAGTTACGGGACTACTCGCTCTAATGAGCAGTTCTTC,CASSYGTTRSNEQFF
-,TRBV11-2,-,TRBJ2-7,TGTGCCAGCAGCCCTAGAGAGCCCTACGAGCAGTACTTC,CASSPREPYEQYF
-,TRBV28,-,TRBJ1-2,TGTGCCAGCAGTTCGACGGGACACATGAACTATGGCTACACCTTC,CASSSTGHMNYGYTF
few,TRBV19,-,TRBJ2-5,TGTGCCAGTAGTATTCTTCCCGGGGGTATTGGTGAGACCCAGTACTTC,CASSILPGGIGETQYF
-,TRBV14,-,TRBJ2-7,TGTGCCAGCAGCCAAGGAGGCAGGGGCAACGAGCAGTACTTC,CASSQGGRGNEQYF
-,TRBV18,TRBD2,TRBJ2-3,TGTGCCAGCTTCACTGCTAGCGGGAGAACAGATACGCAGTATTTT,CASFTASGRTDTQYF
few,TRBV5-3,TRBD1,TRBJ2-7,TGTGCCAGAAGTTCCGGGACAGGGTTGGTCGAGCAGTACTTC,CARSSGTGLVEQYF
few,TRBV10-1,-,TRBJ2-6,TGCGCCAGCAGTGATGTTCGCTCTGGGGCCAACGTCCTGACTTTC,CASSDVRSGANVLTF
few,TRBV2,-,TRBJ1-5,TGTGCCAGCAGTAGACAGGATTATAGCAATCAGCCCCAGCATTTT,CASSRQDYSNQPQHF
-,TRBV6-5,TRBD1,TRBJ1-2,TGTGCCAGCAGCCCCCGGCGGGACAGGGGAGACTACACCTTC,CASSPRRDRGDYTF
-,TRBV27,TRBD1,TRBJ1-4,TGTGCCAGCAGTCAACAGGGGGCTAGGCGGGATGAAAAACTGTTTTTC,CASSQQGARRDEKLFF